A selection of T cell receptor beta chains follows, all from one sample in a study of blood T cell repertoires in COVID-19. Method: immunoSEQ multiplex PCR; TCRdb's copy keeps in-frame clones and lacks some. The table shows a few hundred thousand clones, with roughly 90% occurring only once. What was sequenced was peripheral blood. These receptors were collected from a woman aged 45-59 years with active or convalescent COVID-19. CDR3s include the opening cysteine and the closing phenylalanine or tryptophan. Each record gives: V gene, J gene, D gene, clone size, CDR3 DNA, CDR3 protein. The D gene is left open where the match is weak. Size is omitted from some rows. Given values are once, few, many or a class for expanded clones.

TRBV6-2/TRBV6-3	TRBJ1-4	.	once	TGTGCCAGCAGTTTCCGTGGGGCCGAGGAAAAACTGTTTTTT	CASSFRGAEEKLFF
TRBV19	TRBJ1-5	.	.	TGTGCCAGTAGTCCACAGGACCTGAACAATCAGCCCCAGCATTTT	CASSPQDLNNQPQHF
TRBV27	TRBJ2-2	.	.	TGTGCCAGCAGTTTCCGAGGGAACACCGGGGAGCTGTTTTTT	CASSFRGNTGELFF
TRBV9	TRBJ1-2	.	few	TGTGCCAGCAGCGCCCACAGGGAAGATAACTATGGCTACACCTTC	CASSAHREDNYGYTF
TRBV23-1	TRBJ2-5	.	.	TGCGCCAGCAGTCAACCCACAGGAGTTCAAGAGACCCAGTACTTC	CASSQPTGVQETQYF
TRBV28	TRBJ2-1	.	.	TGTGCCAGCAGTCCTCGGAGAGCCGACCACAATGAGCAGTTCTTC	CASSPRRADHNEQFF
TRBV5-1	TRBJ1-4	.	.	TGCGCCAGCAGCCTTACAAGAATCGGGGAAAAACTGTTTTTT	CASSLTRIGEKLFF
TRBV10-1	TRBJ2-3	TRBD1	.	TGCGCCAGGCCGGGACAGGGCCTCACAGATACGCAGTATTTT	CARPGQGLTDTQYF
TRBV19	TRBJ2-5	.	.	TGTGCCAGTAGCCCCCGGGACAACCGTCAAGAGACCCAGTACTTC	CASSPRDNRQETQYF
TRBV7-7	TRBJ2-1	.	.	TGTGCTAGCAGCCTCCGCACACGATCGACTCAGTTCTTC	CASSLRTRSTQFF
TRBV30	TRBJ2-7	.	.	TGTGCCTGGAGTGGGGGAACACAGGGTGGAGAGCAGTACTTC	CAWSGGTQGGEQYF
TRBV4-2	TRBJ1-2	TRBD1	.	TGTGCCAGCAGCCCCCGGGACAGTTCTAACTATGGCTACACCTTC	CASSPRDSSNYGYTF
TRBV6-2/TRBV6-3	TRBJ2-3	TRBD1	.	TGTGCCAGCAGTTCTCTCCGGGACAGACGCACAGATACGCAGTATTTT	CASSSLRDRRTDTQYF
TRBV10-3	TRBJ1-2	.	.	TGTGCCATCAGTGAAAGGGGGATCAATGGCTACACCTTC	CAISERGINGYTF
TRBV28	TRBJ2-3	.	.	TGTGCCAGCAGTTTAGAGGGTTCTAGCACAGATACGCAGTATTTT	CASSLEGSSTDTQYF
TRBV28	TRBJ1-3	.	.	TGTGCCAGCAGTAATTCTGGGAGGAGGGGAGCTGGAAACACCATATATTTT	CASSNSGRRGAGNTIYF
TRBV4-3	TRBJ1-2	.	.	TGCGCCAGCAGCCAGTTGGGCCCGGGGGGCTACACCTTC	CASSQLGPGGYTF
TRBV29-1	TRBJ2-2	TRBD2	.	TGCAGCGTAGGGGGACTAGCGGGGCGCAAGAACACCGGGGAGCTGTTTTTT	CSVGGLAGRKNTGELFF
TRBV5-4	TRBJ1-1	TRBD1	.	TGTGCCAGCAGAGAGACAGGGGGCGCGGAAGCTTTCTTT	CASRETGGAEAFF
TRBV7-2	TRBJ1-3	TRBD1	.	TGTGCCAGCAGCTTAGAGGGGGCGGCTGGAAACACCATATATTTT	CASSLEGAAGNTIYF
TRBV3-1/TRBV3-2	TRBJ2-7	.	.	TGTGCCAGCAGCCAAGACGGACCTGGGTCCACAGGCTCCTACGAGCAGTACTTC	CASSQDGPGSTGSYEQYF
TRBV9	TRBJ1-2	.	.	TGTGCCAGCAGCGTAGCTGGGGGGACTCACTATGGCTACACCTTC	CASSVAGGTHYGYTF
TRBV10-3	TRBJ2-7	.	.	TGTGCCATCAGTGAGGCGAGGGATTCCTACGAGCAGTACTTC	CAISEARDSYEQYF
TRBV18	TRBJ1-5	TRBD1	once	TGTGCCAGCTCACAGGGACAGGCCAATCAGCCCCAGCATTTT	CASSQGQANQPQHF
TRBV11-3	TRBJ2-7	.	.	TGTGCCAGCAGCCCCAGGGGAAGGTCCTACGAGCAGTACTTC	CASSPRGRSYEQYF
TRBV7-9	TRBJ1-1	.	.	TGTGCCAGCAGCTCTTTCAACAGTGAGTTGGACACTGAAGCTTTCTTT	CASSSFNSELDTEAFF
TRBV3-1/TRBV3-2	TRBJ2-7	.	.	TGTGCCAGCAGCCCAGGGCCAGGGGCATCCTACGAGCAGTACTTC	CASSPGPGASYEQYF
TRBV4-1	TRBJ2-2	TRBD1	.	TGCGCCAGCAGCCAAGATATCGTGGATGACAGGGGTGACACCGGGGAGCTGTTTTTT	CASSQDIVDDRGDTGELFF
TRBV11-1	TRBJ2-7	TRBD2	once	TGTGCCAGCAGCTTGACTAGCGGGATTTACGAGCAGTACTTC	CASSLTSGIYEQYF
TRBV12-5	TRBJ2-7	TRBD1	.	TGTGCTAGTGCCTCCGACAGGGGCTACGAGCAGTACTTC	CASASDRGYEQYF
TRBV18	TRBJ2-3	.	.	TGTGCCAGCTCACACCCTTTAGCGGAAGGCACAGATACGCAGTATTTT	CASSHPLAEGTDTQYF
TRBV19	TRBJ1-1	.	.	TGTGCCAGCAGACTGGACAGCACTGAAGCTTTCTTT	CASRLDSTEAFF
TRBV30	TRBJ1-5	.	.	TGTGCCTGGGGATCCCCGGGTCCGTCGGGCAATCAGCCCCAGCATTTT	CAWGSPGPSGNQPQHF
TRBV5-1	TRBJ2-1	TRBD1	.	TGCGCCAGCAGCTTGGGGACGGGGACAGGGAAGTTCTTC	CASSLGTGTGKFF
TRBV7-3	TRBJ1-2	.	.	TGTGCCAGCAGCTTGGGAGAGTCCTCATATGGCTACACCTTC	CASSLGESSYGYTF
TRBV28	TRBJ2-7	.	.	TGTGCCAGCAGTTTATCCCCGCGCTCCTACGAGCAGTACTTC	CASSLSPRSYEQYF
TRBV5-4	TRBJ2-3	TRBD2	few	TGTGCCAGCAGCTTGCGAATAGCGGGAGGGGTAACAGATACGCAGTATTTT	CASSLRIAGGVTDTQYF